The sequence of this T cell receptor beta chain was determined in a study of T-cell reconstitution after alpha-beta-depleted transplantation in children. Unique molecular identifiers tagged the TCRbeta library. TCRdb recomputed calls from the PCR reads with MiXCR, one row per CDR3 protein. Of about 870,000 distinct CDR3 sequences listed, around 17% are singletons. Germline lookup yields CDR1 LGHNA and CDR2 YNFKEQ. The V and J ends lost 0 bases and 5 bases, in that order; junction bases with no gene match: 7. The CDR3 covers 16 residues. General study points: Day-60 TCRbeta diversity that was high in some patients was derived from surviving recipient T cells and thymic progenitors. Diversity and T-cell counts at one year after transplant derived mostly from new T cells. After transplant, at about two months, alpha-beta T cells were reportedly derived from several hundred expanded graft clones.

This clonotype has just a few counts. Its cognate antigen is unknown. The material sequenced was PBMCs, mostly from graft donor cells, taken 360 days after TCRalphabeta/CD19-depleted stem cell transplant. This receptor was identified in a male patient aged 10 to 17 who had a stem cell transplant for acute lymphoblastic leukemia, so the T cells may come from the graft donor. This chain uses TRBV4-2 with TRBJ2-1, with 7 bases that match TRBD2. The CDR3 DNA follows: TGTGCCAGCAGCCAAGAGGCTAGCGGATGGGACAATGAGCAGTTCTTC. This sequence encodes CASSQEASGWDNEQFF.